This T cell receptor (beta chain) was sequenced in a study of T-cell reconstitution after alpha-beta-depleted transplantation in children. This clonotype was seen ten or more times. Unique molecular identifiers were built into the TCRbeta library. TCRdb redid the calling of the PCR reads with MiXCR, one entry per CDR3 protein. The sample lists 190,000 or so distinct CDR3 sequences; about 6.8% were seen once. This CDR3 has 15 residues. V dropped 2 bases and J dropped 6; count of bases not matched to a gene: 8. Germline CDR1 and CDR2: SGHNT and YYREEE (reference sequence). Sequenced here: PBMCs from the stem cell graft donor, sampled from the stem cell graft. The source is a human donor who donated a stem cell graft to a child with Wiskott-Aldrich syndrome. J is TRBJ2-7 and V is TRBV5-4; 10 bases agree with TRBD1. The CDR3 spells CASSLNRDRGSEQYF. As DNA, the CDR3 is TGTGCCAGCAGCTTAAACCGGGACAGGGGATCCGAGCAGTACTTC.